What follows are 32 T cell receptor beta chains derived from one specimen sequenced in a study of CD8+ T cells in alopecia areata. Once RNA had been extracted, it was reverse transcribed into cDNA to act as the sequencing template. Libraries were prepared by immunoSEQ multiplex PCR; TCRdb keeps only in-frame clonotypes and omits some of them. The repertoire consists of over 150,000 clones, with roughly three fifths occurring once and the leading ten covering nearly 5%. The material sequenced was CD8+ T cells sorted from blood. These receptors all come from a human donor in good health.

The V gene is TRBV13, the J gene TRBJ2-5, with TRBD1 matching over 8 bases. The CDR3 extends over 14 amino acids. J lost 4 bases, V lost 4 bases, and 5 bases had no gene match. CDR1 is PRHDT and CDR2 is FYEKMQ in the germline V gene (reference sequence). Here the CDR3 DNA reads TGTGCCAGCAGCTCCAGGACAGGGAGAGAGACCCAGTACTTC. Its translation: CASSSRTGRETQYF.

The chain employs TRBV27 and TRBJ2-7; maybe TRBD2 (5 bases). The CDR3 consists of 13 residues. In germline, CDR1 is MNHEY, CDR2 SMNVEV (reference sequence). V lost 5 bases and J lost 5, with 13 bases in between. The DNA for the CDR3 is TGTGCCAGCAGTATCGGTGGGCGGGACGAGCAGTACTTC. This sequence encodes CASSIGGRDEQYF.

The chain has TRBV4-2 and TRBJ2-5; 9 nucleotides match TRBD2. CDR3 length: 14 amino acids. The trim removed 0 bases at V and 8 bases at J, leaving 4 bases unmatched. From germline, CDR1 is LGHNA and CDR2 YNFKEQ. DNA for the CDR3: TGTGCCAGCAGCCAAGATGGCGGGGGGGACACCCAGTACTTC. This gives the protein CASSQDGGGDTQYF.

The chain has TRBV11-2 and TRBJ2-7, with D possibly matching TRBD1 (5 bases). Germline CDR1 is SGHAT and CDR2 is FQNNGV. Deletions cut 4 bases from V and 7 bases from J, with 11 bases between. The CDR3 runs to 12 residues. The chain's CDR3 is CASSSPGWEQYF. In DNA form, the CDR3 reads TGTGCCAGCAGCTCTCCAGGGTGGGAGCAGTACTTC.

This clone was found a few times. The chain uses TRBV7-8 and TRBJ2-3, with TRBD2 matching over 7 bases. CDR1 and CDR2 (germline): SGHVS, FQNEAQ. This CDR3 spans 15 amino acids. Unmatched junction bases numbered 7, after V lost 5 bases and J lost 2 bases. CDR3 sequence reads: CASSPGAGVTDTQYF. The CDR3 DNA reads TGTGCCAGCAGCCCCGGTGCGGGGGTCACAGATACGCAGTATTTT.

The genes are TRBV30 and TRBJ1-1, with D uncertain. CDR3 length: 11 amino acids. Germline V CDR1 and CDR2: GTSNPN, SVGIG (reference sequence). V gave up 3 bases and J gave up 7 bases, with 9 bases separating them. The CDR3 region has the DNA TGTGCCTGGAGCTGGGGTAATGAAGCTTTCTTT. The encoded protein is CAWSWGNEAFF.

The chain has TRBV27 and TRBJ1-2; 8 bases align to TRBD1. The germline V gene has CDR1 MNHEY and CDR2 SMNVEV (reference sequence). V gave up 5 bases and J gave up 4 bases; unmatched junction bases: 9. The CDR3 length is 15 residues. DNA of the CDR3: TGTGCCAGCAGTCCCCCGGGACAGGAGATCTATGGCTACACCTTC. Its protein product is CASSPPGQEIYGYTF.

J is TRBJ1-2 and V is TRBV7-2, with no clear D. Between the trimmed V and J ends, which lost 7 bases and 7 bases, there was a span of 16 bases. The germline gives CDR1 SGHTA, CDR2 FQGNSA. The CDR3 spans 13 residues. CDR3 sequence: CASNTGPAPGYTF. In nucleotides, the CDR3 is TGTGCCAGCAACACGGGCCCCGCTCCTGGCTACACCTTC.

This clone was seen more than once but under ten times. The chain couples TRBV29-1 to TRBJ2-7; maybe TRBD1 (6 bases). V was pared by 0 bases and J by 6 bases, with 15 bases between. Germline CDR1 reads SQVTM; CDR2 reads ANQGSEA. This CDR3 is built from 14 residues. In DNA, the CDR3 is TGCAGCGTTGAAGATGGGGGAACAGGGCGCGAGCAGTACTTC. Translated, it gives CSVEDGGTGREQYF.

This clone occurred a few times. The chain links TRBV9 to TRBJ1-1; possible D gene TRBD1, 5 bases. CDR3 length equals 16 residues. The V and J ends lost 0 bases and 1 base respectively, with 13 bases between them. Germline assignment: CDR1 SGDLS and CDR2 YYNGEE. CDR3 DNA: TGTGCCAGCAGCGTAGCTACTCGAGGGGCGAACACTGAAGCTTTCTTT. This codes for CASSVATRGANTEAFF. Filled out from reference TRBV9 and TRBJ1-1, the complete variable domain reads DSGVTQTPKHLITATGQRVTLRCSPRSGDLSVYWYQQSLDQGLQFLIQYYNGEERAKGNILERFSAQQFPDLHSELNLSSLELGDSALYFCASSVATRGANTEAFFGQGTRLTVV.

The chain recombines TRBV4-2 with TRBJ1-5; the D gene is possibly TRBD1 (6 bases). This CDR3 is 15 amino acids long. Germline V CDR1 and CDR2: LGHNA, YNFKEQ. V dropped 4 bases and J dropped 2 bases, with 12 bases sitting between them. CDR3 coding DNA: TGTGCCAGCAGCCTAGGCAGGGGAGGCAATCAGCCCCAGCATTTT. Its translation: CASSLGRGGNQPQHF.

The sample holds a few counts of this clone. The V call is TRBV6-4, the J call TRBJ2-1, with D tentatively TRBD2 (7 bases). Germline loops: CDR1 MRHNA, CDR2 SNTAGT. V shed 0 bases and J shed 5 bases, with 14 bases lying between them. The length of the CDR3 is 16 residues. The DNA for the CDR3 is TGTGCCAGCAGTGACTCAGGGGGGGACGGCAACAATGAGCAGTTCTTC. It codes for CASSDSGGDGNNEQFF.

The rearrangement links TRBV29-1 to TRBJ1-2, with D uncertain. CDR3 length: 12 residues. V was cut by 6 bases and J by 0 bases, with 8 bases left in between. Germline-derived CDR1 and CDR2 are SQVTM and ANQGSEA. The CDR3 sequence: CSVDGTNYGYTF. Written as DNA, the CDR3 is TGCAGCGTAGACGGCACTAACTATGGCTACACCTTC.

In its sample, this clone was seen once. CDR3 sequence (DNA): TGCGCCACCGGACGGGGCACTGAAGCTTTCTTT. It codes for CATGRGTEAFF. The V call is TRBV4-1, the J call TRBJ1-1; the D is unclear. Germline V gene sequence: CDR1 MGHRA, CDR2 YSYEKL. V was pared by 10 bases and J by 4 bases, with 10 bases between. The CDR3 sequence is 11 residues long.

CDR3 amino acids: CASRSPRPPSEQYF. The DNA for the CDR3 is TGTGCAAGTCGCTCCCCACGGCCTCCTTCCGAGCAGTACTTC. This chain uses TRBV12-2 with TRBJ2-7. TRBV12-2 has pseudogene status. CDR3 length equals 14 residues.

The chain recombines TRBV5-1 with TRBJ2-7, with D perhaps matching TRBD1 (6 bases). This CDR3 has 14 residues. Trimming cost V 4 bases and J 5 bases, with 16 bases left between them. The V gene's germline CDR1 is SGHRS and CDR2 YFSETQ. The CDR3 spells CASSPATGFDEQYF. DNA of the CDR3: TGCGCCAGCAGCCCTGCTACAGGGTTCGACGAGCAGTACTTC.

V gene TRBV4-1 combines with J gene TRBJ2-7; weak D call: TRBD2 (5 bases). The CDR3 sequence is 15 residues long. Trimming cost V 0 bases and J 0 bases, with 9 bases left between them. The V gene's germline CDR1 is MGHRA and CDR2 YSYEKL. CDR3 DNA sequence: TGCGCCAGCAGCCAAGATCCGGGGTACTCCTACGAGCAGTACTTC. Protein sequence: CASSQDPGYSYEQYF.

The V call is TRBV10-3, the J call TRBJ2-5; D perhaps matches TRBD2 (5 bases). This CDR3 has 13 amino acids. The V end lost 5 bases, the J end lost 5 bases, and 12 bases lay between the germline ends. Per germline, CDR1 ENHRY and CDR2 SYGVKD. CDR3 protein: CAISTGNLETQYF. Here the CDR3 DNA reads TGTGCCATCAGTACCGGGAATTTGGAGACCCAGTACTTC.

This clone appeared a few times. The chain joins TRBV7-9 to TRBJ1-6; D not resolved. This CDR3 spans 14 amino acids. Germline V lookup: CDR1 SEHNR, CDR2 FQNEAQ (reference sequence). V was cut by 1 base and J by 10 bases, with 11 bases left in between. The CDR3 DNA is TGTGCCAGCAGCTTAGACGGCTTGCGGTCACCCCTCCACTTT. Translation: CASSLDGLRSPLHF.

The chain couples TRBV27 to TRBJ1-1; TRBD1 might be the D (6 bases). V gave up 5 bases and J gave up 4 bases, with 20 bases separating them. CDR3 length equals 16 residues. Looked up from germline, CDR1 is MNHEY and CDR2 is SMNVEV (reference sequence). The CDR3 DNA sequence: TGTGCCAGCAGTCCTTTCCCCGACAGGCCCAGCACTGAAGCTTTCTTT. Its translation is CASSPFPDRPSTEAFF.

The chain uses TRBV13 and TRBJ1-1, with unresolved D. The CDR3 runs 13 residues. Germline loops: CDR1 PRHDT, CDR2 FYEKMQ (reference sequence). V lost 0 bases, J lost 3 bases, and 5 bases lay in between. In nucleotides, the CDR3 is TGTGCCAGCAGCTTAGGGCGGGACACTGAAGCTTTCTTT. Its translation is CASSLGRDTEAFF.

The sample holds a few counts of this clone. This chain links TRBV10-3 with TRBJ2-7; the match to TRBD1 covers 8 bases. This CDR3 is built from 15 residues. The V segment lost 8 bases and the J segment 1 base; nucleotides outside the gene matches: 10. CDR1 is ENHRY and CDR2 is SYGVKD in the germline V gene. The CDR3 here is CAIALGQGDSYEQYF. In DNA form, the CDR3 reads TGTGCCATCGCCCTAGGACAGGGTGATTCCTACGAGCAGTACTTC.

This rearrangement joins TRBV7-9 to TRBJ1-2; the match to TRBD1 covers 10 bases. Germline-derived CDR1 and CDR2 are SEHNR and FQNEAQ (reference sequence). The CDR3 is made up of 14 amino acids. Trimming at V came to 4 bases and at J to 5 bases, leaving 4 bases not matched to a gene. CDR3 region: CASSSGGQGYGYTF. CDR3 nucleotides: TGTGCCAGCAGCTCCGGGGGACAGGGGTATGGCTACACCTTC. Filled out from reference TRBV7-9 and TRBJ1-2, the complete variable domain reads DTGVSQNPRHKITKRGQNVTFRCDPISEHNRLYWYRQTLGQGPEFLTYFQNEAQLEKSRLLSDRFSAERPKGSFSTLEIQRTEQGDSAMYLCASSSGGQGYGYTFGSGTRLTVV.

The chain carries TRBV5-6 and TRBJ2-1; D gene uncertain. CDR1 is SGHDT, CDR2 YYEEEE, per germline. The V end was cut by 5 bases, the J end by 0 bases, with 9 bases between. The CDR3 is 14 amino acids. The CDR3 loop is CASSYPGSYNEQFF. The CDR3 DNA sequence: TGTGCCAGCAGTTACCCGGGCTCCTACAATGAGCAGTTCTTC.

The chain uses TRBV4-1 and TRBJ1-6; the match to TRBD1 covers 8 bases. This CDR3 comprises 15 residues. Trimming took 5 bases from V and 11 from J; bases not matched to a gene: 11. Germline V gene data show CDR1 as MGHRA and CDR2 as YSYEKL. This CDR3 reads CASSSEAGGETPLHF. The CDR3 DNA reads TGCGCCAGCAGCTCCGAGGCAGGGGGCGAGACACCCCTCCACTTT.

The chain employs TRBV27 and TRBJ2-1; the D is unclear. Germline V gene sequence: CDR1 MNHEY, CDR2 SMNVEV (reference sequence). The CDR3 totals 11 residues. V lost 5 bases and J lost 12, with 11 bases in between. The CDR3 DNA reads TGTGCCAGCAGTGTGCCCCCAGGGCAGTTCTTC. Translated, it gives CASSVPPGQFF.

This clone was picked up a small number of times. The chain employs TRBV14 and TRBJ2-5; possible D gene TRBD2, 5 bases. V gave up 1 base and J gave up 5 bases, with 20 bases separating them. The CDR3 has 17 residues. Germline V lookup: CDR1 SGHDN, CDR2 FVKESK. The DNA for the CDR3 is TGTGCCAGCAGCCAAGGAGAGAGGGCAAAAAAAGGCGAGACCCAGTACTTC. This sequence encodes CASSQGERAKKGETQYF.

The V gene is TRBV2, the J gene TRBJ1-2; D not resolved. This CDR3 region has 14 residues. Looked up from germline, CDR1 is SNHLY and CDR2 is FYNNEI. The V and J ends lost 0 bases and 5 bases respectively, with 10 bases between them. As DNA, the CDR3 is TGTGCCAGCAGTGAAGCGAAGAAGGGATATGGCTACACCTTC. Translated: CASSEAKKGYGYTF.

This clone was recorded a few times. The V and J genes are TRBV6-6 and TRBJ2-3, with D perhaps TRBD1 (6 bases). The CDR3 is 14 amino acids. Germline CDR1 and CDR2: MNHNY and SVGAGI (reference sequence). The ends were cut back, 8 bases at V and 4 bases at J, with 16 bases in the middle. The CDR3 loop is CASLGTSGADTQYF. The CDR3 DNA reads as TGTGCCAGCCTTGGGACATCCGGAGCAGATACGCAGTATTTT.

The chain joins TRBV5-1 to TRBJ2-3, with D maybe TRBD2 (5 bases). Germline V gene lookup returns CDR1 SGHRS and CDR2 YFSETQ. V lost 0 bases and J 2 bases, leaving 13 bases between the germline ends. The length of the CDR3 is 16 residues. CDR3 sequence: CASSLAPSFLTDTQYF. In nucleotides, the CDR3 is TGCGCCAGCAGCTTGGCTCCTAGCTTCCTCACAGATACGCAGTATTTT.

The chain carries TRBV19 and TRBJ1-2, with unresolved D. The length of the CDR3 is 12 residues. V was trimmed by 7 bases and J by 0 bases, leaving 6 bases between them. Per the germline V gene, CDR1 is LNHDA and CDR2 is SQIVND (reference sequence). CDR3 region: CASTSSNYGYTF. CDR3 nucleotide sequence: TGTGCCAGTACCAGCTCTAACTATGGCTACACCTTC. Using reference TRBV19 and TRBJ1-2 for the parts outside the CDR3, the full variable domain is DGGITQSPKYLFRKEGQNVTLSCEQNLNHDAMYWYRQDPGQGLRLIYYSQIVNDFQKGDIAEGYSVSREKKESFPLTVTSAQKNPTAFYLCASTSSNYGYTFGSGTRLTVV.

The CDR3 loop reads CASSLEVTPHGYTF. The CDR3 DNA reads as TGCGCCAGCAGCTTGGAGGTGACACCCCATGGCTACACCTTC. The chain links TRBV5-1 to TRBJ1-2, with D unresolved. The CDR3 has 14 residues. Germline assignment: CDR1 SGHRS and CDR2 YFSETQ. With 0 bases removed from V and 6 bases from J, the gap between germline ends came to 12 bases.